The 30 T cell receptor beta chains below all came from one sample that was sequenced in a study of CD8 T cells in Susac syndrome. The authors reverse transcribed 0.5 to 1 ug RNA with random hexamers. Each CDR3 protein is one row after TCRdb ran MiXCR on the immunoSEQ multiplex PCR reads. The data hold over 300,000 distinct CDR3 sequences, with under 95% observed a single time. Sequencing was carried out using CD4+ T cells from PBMCs. These TCRs come from a human donor with multiple sclerosis.

The CDR3 reads CASSPQQGGYTF. The CDR3 DNA is TGTGCCAGCTCACCACAACAGGGTGGCTACACCTTC. The chain has TRBV18 and TRBJ1-2, with D possibly TRBD1 on 6 matching bases. From germline, CDR1 is KGHSH and CDR2 LQKENI. The CDR3 has 12 residues. V was clipped by 1 base and J by 7 bases, with 7 bases between them.

The chain couples TRBV18 to TRBJ2-2; no firm D call. Germline CDR1 KGHSH, CDR2 LQKENI. Between the trimmed V and J ends, which lost 3 bases and 0 bases, there was a span of 11 bases. This CDR3 comprises 16 residues. The CDR3 is CASSPNGGANTGELFF. Here the CDR3 DNA reads TGTGCCAGCTCACCGAATGGTGGTGCGAACACCGGGGAGCTGTTTTTT.

The chain uses TRBV29-1 and TRBJ2-7; D possibly corresponds to TRBD2 (6 bases). With 4 bases removed from V and 0 bases from J, the gap between germline ends came to 13 bases. Looked up from germline, CDR1 is SQVTM and CDR2 is ANQGSEA. This CDR3 spans 14 amino acids. CDR3 bases: TGCAGCGTTGGCGTGCGGGGCCACTCCTACGAGCAGTACTTC. It codes for CSVGVRGHSYEQYF.

The chain recombines TRBV20-1 with TRBJ2-7; D unresolved. Trimming cost V 2 bases and J 7 bases, with 12 bases left between them. Germline CDR1 reads DFQATT; CDR2 reads SNEGSKA (reference sequence). This CDR3 has 12 residues. CDR3 bases: TGCAGTGCTAGATTCCCAAGCGTAGAGCAGTACTTC. Encoded protein: CSARFPSVEQYF.

In its sample, this clonotype was seen a few times. This chain connects TRBV6-5 to TRBJ1-2; TRBD1 agrees at 8 bases. Germline CDR1 and CDR2: MNHEY and SVGAGI. The CDR3 has 15 amino acids. V lost 6 bases to trimming and J lost 3 bases; unmatched junction nucleotides: 9. This CDR3 is CASSRTPGGYYGYTF. CDR3 nucleotides: TGTGCCAGCAGCCGTACCCCAGGGGGCTACTATGGCTACACCTTC.

This clonotype was detected once. The gene calls are TRBV29-1 and TRBJ2-5; 7 bases agree with TRBD1. Germline CDR1 SQVTM, CDR2 ANQGSEA. The CDR3 has 13 residues. The junction had 7 bases not matched to a gene; V was cut back by 5 bases and J by 4 bases. For the CDR3, the DNA is TGCAGCGTTCGAAACAGGGGCGGAGAGACCCAGTACTTC. Translated, it gives CSVRNRGGETQYF.

The genes are TRBV7-2 and TRBJ2-3; TRBD2 matches at 9 bases. Germline V gene lookup returns CDR1 SGHTA and CDR2 FQGNSA. This CDR3 spans 16 amino acids. The junction had 9 bases not matched to a gene; V was cut back by 6 bases and J by 2 bases. The CDR3 loop is CASRRSGGRFTDTQYF. The CDR3 coding sequence is TGTGCCAGCAGGAGGAGCGGGGGGCGATTCACAGATACGCAGTATTTT.

In this sample, this clonotype turned up once. J is TRBJ1-6 and V is TRBV2; D gene ambiguous. The CDR3 spans 16 residues. In germline, CDR1 is SNHLY, CDR2 FYNNEI. V was trimmed by 6 bases and J by 7 bases, leaving 19 bases between them. The CDR3 DNA reads TGTGCCAGCAGAATCGGGGTCCTATCTGACAATTCACCCCTCCACTTT. Its protein is CASRIGVLSDNSPLHF.

The genes are TRBV6-5 and TRBJ2-2; TRBD2 agrees at 10 bases. The V and J ends lost 4 bases and 7 bases, in that order; junction bases with no gene match: 6. Germline CDR1 reads MNHEY; CDR2 reads SVGAGI. The CDR3 is 15 residues long. This chain's CDR3 is CASSSLGLADGELFF. The CDR3 DNA reads TGTGCCAGCAGTTCCTTAGGACTAGCGGACGGGGAGCTGTTTTTT.

The V and J genes are TRBV5-4 and TRBJ1-1; D possibly corresponds to TRBD1 (5 bases). The germline V and J ends were trimmed by 1 base and 0 bases, with 7 bases remaining between them. The germline gives CDR1 SGHNT, CDR2 YYREEE (reference sequence). The CDR3 totals 14 residues. The CDR3 spells CASSLWGMNTEAFF. As DNA, the CDR3 is TGTGCCAGCAGCTTGTGGGGGATGAACACTGAAGCTTTCTTT.

V usage is TRBV30 and J usage is TRBJ2-1; D is ambiguous. The CDR3 is made up of 13 amino acids. Germline-derived CDR1 and CDR2 are GTSNPN and SVGIG (reference sequence). Trimming cost V 2 bases and J 9 bases, with 14 bases left between them. Written as DNA, the CDR3 is TGTGCCTGGAGTTTAAGGGCGGTGGCTGAGCAGTTCTTC. Translation gives CAWSLRAVAEQFF.

V gene TRBV5-1 combines with J gene TRBJ2-7, with TRBD2 as a possible D gene (5 bases). The CDR3 runs to 14 residues. Per the germline V gene, CDR1 is SGHRS and CDR2 is YFSETQ. Trimming took 2 bases from V and 3 from J, leaving 12 bases between them. DNA of the CDR3: TGCGCCAGCAGCTTCGGGGTCGGGATCTACGAGCAGTACTTC. This sequence encodes CASSFGVGIYEQYF.

The chain links TRBV5-1 to TRBJ1-4; weak D call: TRBD1 (5 bases). Germline assignment: CDR1 SGHRS and CDR2 YFSETQ. This CDR3 region has 14 residues. Trimming shortened V by 5 bases and J by 2 bases, and 10 bases separated the two germline ends. CDR3 in DNA: TGCGCCAGCAGGACAGACTGGACTAATGAAAAACTGTTTTTT. Protein product: CASRTDWTNEKLFF.

This chain uses TRBV5-6 with TRBJ2-1, with a possible D match to TRBD2 (7 bases). Germline V CDR1 and CDR2: SGHDT, YYEEEE. Trimming removed 5 bases from V and 6 bases from J, with 15 bases in between. This CDR3 spans 14 amino acids. This chain's CDR3 is CASSMGGLVNEQFF. In DNA, the CDR3 is TGTGCCAGCAGTATGGGGGGGCTAGTCAATGAGCAGTTCTTC.

This rearrangement joins TRBV19 to TRBJ2-6; unclear D gene. V was clipped by 5 bases and J by 0 bases, with 5 bases between them. Germline V gene sequence: CDR1 LNHDA, CDR2 SQIVND (reference sequence). The CDR3 totals 14 residues. CDR3 nucleotide sequence: TGTGCCAGTAGTCCCCGCTCTGGGGCCAACGTCCTGACTTTC. Translation gives CASSPRSGANVLTF.

This clonotype appeared a single time. The V call is TRBV28, the J call TRBJ1-6, with TRBD1 as a possible D gene (5 bases). CDR3 size: 12 residues. The germline V gene has CDR1 MDHEN and CDR2 SYDVKM. Between the trimmed V and J ends, which lost 2 bases and 14 bases, there was a span of 10 bases. CDR3 coding DNA: TGTGCCAGCAGTTTAAGCGGGGGTACCCTCCACTTT. Its translation: CASSLSGGTLHF. Full variable domain (rest looked up from reference TRBV28 and TRBJ1-6): DVKVTQSSRYLVKRTGEKVFLECVQDMDHENMFWYRQDPGLGLRLIYFSYDVKMKEKGDIPEGYSVSREKKERFSLILESASTNQTSMYLCASSLSGGTLHFGNGTRLTVT.

This chain uses TRBV7-2 with TRBJ1-2; D may be TRBD1 (6 bases). The V and J ends lost 0 bases and 1 base respectively, with 15 bases between them. Germline CDR1 SGHTA, CDR2 FQGNSA. The CDR3 has 17 amino acids. CDR3 protein: CASSLARGASFNYGYTF. CDR3 nucleotide sequence: TGTGCCAGCAGCTTAGCGAGGGGGGCGAGCTTTAACTATGGCTACACCTTC.

The chain has TRBV5-4 and TRBJ2-3; TRBD2 matches at 9 bases. The CDR3 runs to 16 residues. Per germline, CDR1 SGHNT and CDR2 YYREEE (reference sequence). V lost 0 bases to trimming and J lost 4 bases; unmatched junction nucleotides: 6. CDR3 coding DNA: TGTGCCAGCAGCTTGGTTCTAGCGGGATGGGCAGATACGCAGTATTTT. Translated: CASSLVLAGWADTQYF.

The rearrangement uses TRBV19 and TRBJ1-5; 7 bases are shared with TRBD1. The V gene end was trimmed by 4 bases and the J gene end by 0 bases; junction bases not matched to a gene: 9. Germline CDR1 LNHDA, CDR2 SQIVND (reference sequence). This CDR3 region has 17 residues. CDR3 amino acids: CASSNRGRIDSNQPQHF. CDR3 coding DNA: TGTGCCAGTAGTAACAGGGGCAGGATCGATAGCAATCAGCCCCAGCATTTT.

The rearrangement uses TRBV7-3 and TRBJ1-6; 8 bases are shared with TRBD1. J lost 7 bases, V lost 1 base, and 3 bases had no gene match. CDR1 and CDR2 from the germline V gene are SGHTA and FQGTGA. This CDR3 is built from 15 residues. The CDR3: CASSLNRGGNSPLHF. CDR3 bases: TGTGCCAGCAGCTTAAACAGGGGGGGGAATTCACCCCTCCACTTT.

The chain uses TRBV19 and TRBJ1-4; 9 bases map to TRBD1. Trimming removed 6 bases from V and 4 bases from J; junction bases left unmatched: 6. Germline V CDR1 and CDR2: LNHDA, SQIVND (reference sequence). The CDR3 is 15 amino acids. DNA of the CDR3: TGTGCCAGTAGAGGACAGGGGCCCTTTAATGAAAAACTGTTTTTT. It yields the protein CASRGQGPFNEKLFF. Together with reference TRBV19 and TRBJ1-4, the CDR3 gives the full variable domain: DGGITQSPKYLFRKEGQNVTLSCEQNLNHDAMYWYRQDPGQGLRLIYYSQIVNDFQKGDIAEGYSVSREKKESFPLTVTSAQKNPTAFYLCASRGQGPFNEKLFFGSGTQLSVL.

CDR3 in DNA: TGTGCCAGCAGTTTTAAGGACCGGGACCTAGCCCGTCTAAACTATGGCTACACCTTC. Translated, it gives CASSFKDRDLARLNYGYTF. The V and J genes are TRBV12-3 or TRBV12-4 and TRBJ1-2; tentative D call: TRBD1 (5 bases). CDR3 length: 19 residues. V gave up 3 bases and J gave up 2 bases, with 25 bases separating them.

A few counts support this clonotype. The chain combines TRBV19 with TRBJ1-1; a weak D match, TRBD1 (5 bases). Germline V lookup: CDR1 LNHDA, CDR2 SQIVND (reference sequence). Deletions cut 3 bases from V and 0 bases from J, with 8 bases between. This CDR3 is built from 14 residues. The CDR3, as DNA: TGTGCCAGTAGTATCGGGACGGTGAACACTGAAGCTTTCTTT. This sequence encodes CASSIGTVNTEAFF.

V and J are TRBV7-3 and TRBJ2-5, with 8 bases matching TRBD2. V lost 1 base, J lost 5 bases, and 6 bases stayed unmatched. CDR1 and CDR2 from the germline V gene are SGHTA and FQGTGA. The CDR3 has 15 residues. The CDR3 nucleotides read TGTGCCAGCAGCTTAAATGCGGGGGGCCGGGAGACCCAGTACTTC. Protein: CASSLNAGGRETQYF. Supplemented by reference TRBV7-3 and TRBJ2-5, the full variable domain reads GAGVSQTPSNKVTEKGKYVELRCDPISGHTALYWYRQSLGQGPEFLIYFQGTGAADDSGLPNDRFFAVRPEGSVSTLKIQRTERGDSAVYLCASSLNAGGRETQYFGPGTRLLVL.

V and J are TRBV7-6 and TRBJ2-3; the match to TRBD2 covers 8 bases. Trimming at V came to 4 bases and at J to 9 bases, leaving 6 bases not matched to a gene. In germline, CDR1 is SGHVS, CDR2 FNYEAQ. The CDR3 is made up of 13 amino acids. The CDR3 nucleotides are TGTGCCAGCAGCTCTTCGGGACTAGAGACGCAGTATTTT. Translated: CASSSSGLETQYF.

The chain joins TRBV12-3 or TRBV12-4 to TRBJ1-1; 7 nucleotides agree with TRBD1. The CDR3 runs 18 residues. The V gene end was trimmed by 0 bases and the J gene end by 2 bases; junction bases not matched to a gene: 12. CDR3 protein: CASSLALGPTGLNTEAFF. The CDR3 region has the DNA TGTGCCAGCAGTTTAGCTCTGGGGCCGACAGGGCTTAACACTGAAGCTTTCTTT.

This clonotype was seen more than once but under ten times. The chain is built from TRBV12-3 or TRBV12-4 and TRBJ2-2, with 10 positions matching TRBD1. The CDR3 has 15 residues. The trim removed 5 bases at V and 4 bases at J, leaving 4 bases unmatched. The CDR3 bases are TGTGCCAGCAGTCCGGGACAGGGGTTCACCGGGGAGCTGTTTTTT. Its protein is CASSPGQGFTGELFF.

The chain combines TRBV6-1 with TRBJ2-1; D not resolved. From germline, CDR1 is MNHNS and CDR2 SASEGT. The CDR3 length is 12 residues. V lost 4 bases and J lost 5, with 6 bases in between. CDR3 sequence: CASSARNNEQFF. The CDR3 nucleotides read TGTGCCAGCAGTGCGCGAAACAATGAGCAGTTCTTC.

This chain connects TRBV6-2 or TRBV6-3 to TRBJ1-2; 9 bases are shared with TRBD1. CDR1 and CDR2 (germline): MNHEY, SVGEGT. With V trimmed by 8 bases and J by 8 bases, 3 bases remained unmatched. This CDR3 comprises 11 residues. For the CDR3, the DNA is TGTGCCAGCGGGACAGGGCGCGGCTACACCTTC. It codes for CASGTGRGYTF.

This chain joins TRBV9 and TRBJ1-3, with D unclear. V shed 0 bases and J shed 8 bases, with 15 bases lying between them. Germline CDR1 and CDR2: SGDLS and YYNGEE. The CDR3 totals 15 residues. CDR3 sequence reads: CASSVVSSWEDTIYF. The CDR3 DNA reads as TGTGCCAGCAGCGTAGTATCTTCCTGGGAAGACACCATATATTTT.